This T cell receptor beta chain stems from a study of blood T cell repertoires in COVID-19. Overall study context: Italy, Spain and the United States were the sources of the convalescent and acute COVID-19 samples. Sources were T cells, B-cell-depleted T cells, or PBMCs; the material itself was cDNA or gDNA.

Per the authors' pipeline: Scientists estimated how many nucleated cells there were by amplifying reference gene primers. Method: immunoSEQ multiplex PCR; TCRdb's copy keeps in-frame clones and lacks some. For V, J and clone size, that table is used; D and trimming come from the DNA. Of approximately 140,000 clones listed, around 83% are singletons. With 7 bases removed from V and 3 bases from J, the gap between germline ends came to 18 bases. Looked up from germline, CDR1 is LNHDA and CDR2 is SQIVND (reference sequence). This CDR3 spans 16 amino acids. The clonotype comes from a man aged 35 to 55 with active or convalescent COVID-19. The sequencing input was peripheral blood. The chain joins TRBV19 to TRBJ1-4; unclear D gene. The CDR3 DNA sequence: TGTGCCAGTACCCCCTCGCGCGGACTTTCTAATGAAAAACTGTTTTTT. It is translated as CASTPSRGLSNEKLFF.